The source of this T cell receptor (beta chain) is a study of vaccination and CD4 T cells after COVID-19. Treatment specified: roughly nine-day PBMC culture with coronavirus spike peptide pools or control peptides (ViraFEST assay). Sequenced with the Oncomine TCR Beta short-read assay was DNA taken from cultured CD4+ T cells. TCRdb fed the PCR reads into MiXCR, producing one record per CDR3 protein. This sample has 20,000 or so distinct CDR3 sequences, with 50% to 60% found just once. CDR3 size: 12 residues. Per germline, CDR1 SGHTS and CDR2 YDEGEE. Between the trimmed V and J ends, which lost 3 bases and 1 base, there was a span of 4 bases. Turning to this clonotype: Its matching antigen is unknown.

This chain connects TRBV5-8 to TRBJ1-1; the D is unclear. The origin of this receptor is a human donor who had recovered from COVID-19. Sequencing was performed on CD4+ T cells from blood, cultured in vitro. CDR3: CASSSQNTEAFF. CDR3 bases: TGTGCCAGCAGCTCTCAGAACACTGAAGCTTTCTTT.